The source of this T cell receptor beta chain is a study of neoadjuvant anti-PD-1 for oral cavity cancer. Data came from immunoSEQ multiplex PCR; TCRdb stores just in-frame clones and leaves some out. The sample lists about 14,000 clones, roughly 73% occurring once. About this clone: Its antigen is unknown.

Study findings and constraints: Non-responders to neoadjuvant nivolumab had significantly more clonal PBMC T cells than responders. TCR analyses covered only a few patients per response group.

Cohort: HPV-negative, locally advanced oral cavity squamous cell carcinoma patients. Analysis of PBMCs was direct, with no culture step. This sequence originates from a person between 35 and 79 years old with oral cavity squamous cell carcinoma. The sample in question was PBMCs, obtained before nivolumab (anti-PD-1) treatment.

CDR3: CATGPGQGNEQYF. CDR3 bases: TGCGCCACTGGGCCGGGACAGGGGAACGAGCAGTACTTC. The chain couples TRBV4-1 to TRBJ2-7; TRBD1 matches 10 bases. The V segment lost 10 bases and the J segment 5 bases; nucleotides outside the gene matches: 8. The CDR3 totals 13 residues. Germline values: CDR1 MGHRA, CDR2 YSYEKL.